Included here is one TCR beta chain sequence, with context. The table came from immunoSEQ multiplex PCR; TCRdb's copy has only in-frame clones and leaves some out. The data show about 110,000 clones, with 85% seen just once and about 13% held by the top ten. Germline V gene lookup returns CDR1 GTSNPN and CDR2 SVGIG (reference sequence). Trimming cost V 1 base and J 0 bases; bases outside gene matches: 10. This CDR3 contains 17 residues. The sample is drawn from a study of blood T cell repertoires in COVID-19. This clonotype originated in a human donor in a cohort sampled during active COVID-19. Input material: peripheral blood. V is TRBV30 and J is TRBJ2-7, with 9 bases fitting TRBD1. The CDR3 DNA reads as TGTGCCTGGAGTGGATTCACGGGACAGGGAGTCTCCTACGAGCAGTACTTC. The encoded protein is CAWSGFTGQGVSYEQYF. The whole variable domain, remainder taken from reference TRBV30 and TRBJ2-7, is SQTIHQWPATLVQPVGSPLSLECTVEGTSNPNLYWYRQAAGRGLQLLFYSVGIGQISSEVPQNLSASRPQDRQFILSSKKLLLSDSGFYLCAWSGFTGQGVSYEQYFGPGTRLTVT.